Following are 30 T cell receptor beta chains from one sample sequenced in a study of PD-L1 blockade in urothelial cancer. Stated time point: pretreatment peripheral blood. The method was immunoSEQ multiplex PCR; TCRdb's version includes in-frame clones alone and lacks a portion of them. The table records 90,000 to 100,000 clones, around 87% of them present only once. Sequencing was performed on PBMCs, taken around atezolizumab (anti-PD-L1) treatment. These receptors all stem from a man between 60 and 70 years old with urothelial cancer.

The genes are TRBV5-5 and TRBJ2-2; D possibly corresponds to TRBD1 (6 bases). Per the germline V gene, CDR1 is SGHKS and CDR2 is YYEKEE (reference sequence). The CDR3 length is 15 residues. Trimming stripped 2 bases from V and 4 bases from J, with 12 bases between. The CDR3 DNA reads as TGTGCCAGCAGCTTAGTCGGACAGTCCACCGGGGAGCTGTTTTTT. Protein sequence: CASSLVGQSTGELFF. Complete variable domain (other parts from reference TRBV5-5 and TRBJ2-2): DAGVTQSPTHLIKTRGQQVTLRCSPISGHKSVSWYQQVLGQGPQFIFQYYEKEERGRGNFPDRFSARQFPNYSSELNVNALLLGDSALYLCASSLVGQSTGELFFGEGSRLTVL.

V and J are TRBV5-5 and TRBJ2-2, with a possible D match to TRBD1 (5 bases). V was shortened by 1 base and J by 7 bases, with 23 bases between the two germline ends. Per germline, CDR1 SGHKS and CDR2 YYEKEE (reference sequence). This CDR3 region has 18 residues. The CDR3 sequence is CASSLLFLSVGRGGELFF. The CDR3 DNA reads as TGTGCCAGCAGCTTGTTATTCTTATCCGTGGGGCGAGGCGGGGAGCTGTTTTTT. Drawing the rest from reference TRBV5-5 and TRBJ2-2, the complete variable domain is DAGVTQSPTHLIKTRGQQVTLRCSPISGHKSVSWYQQVLGQGPQFIFQYYEKEERGRGNFPDRFSARQFPNYSSELNVNALLLGDSALYLCASSLLFLSVGRGGELFFGEGSRLTVL.

V is TRBV5-1 and J is TRBJ1-4; perhaps TRBD1 as D (6 bases). This CDR3 region has 15 residues. The V gene's germline CDR1 is SGHRS and CDR2 YFSETQ. V was trimmed by 2 bases and J by 8 bases, leaving 16 bases between them. CDR3 DNA: TGCGCCAGCAGCTTTGTCACAGGGAAGGTCGAAAAACTGTTTTTT. This translates into CASSFVTGKVEKLFF.

V is TRBV4-1 and J is TRBJ2-7, with D perhaps TRBD2 (5 bases). Germline V gene data show CDR1 as MGHRA and CDR2 as YSYEKL. Between the trimmed V and J ends, which lost 1 base and 3 bases, there was a span of 10 bases. This CDR3 has 14 residues. CDR3 coding DNA: TGCGCCAGCAGCCAAGGCGGACGGGGCTACGAGCAGTACTTC. The encoded protein is CASSQGGRGYEQYF.

This clone was seen only once. The chain couples TRBV19 to TRBJ2-2, with TRBD2 identical over 8 bases. Germline-derived CDR1 and CDR2 are LNHDA and SQIVND (reference sequence). This CDR3 has 15 amino acids. With V trimmed by 9 bases and J by 3 bases, 9 bases remained unmatched. The CDR3 region has the DNA TGTGCCAGCCTCCGAGCGGGAGTCGACACCGGGGAGCTGTTTTTT. This translates into CASLRAGVDTGELFF.

This chain joins TRBV27 and TRBJ1-5; TRBD1 aligns across 7 bases. V lost 5 bases, J lost 2 bases, and 6 bases stayed unmatched. The CDR3 is 15 amino acids. Germline CDR1 and CDR2: MNHEY and SMNVEV (reference sequence). The CDR3 bases are TGTGCCAGCAGTCGACGACAGGGAGGCAATCAGCCCCAGCATTTT. Protein product: CASSRRQGGNQPQHF.

The chain carries TRBV5-6 and TRBJ2-3, with TRBD2 identical over 7 bases. This CDR3 comprises 15 residues. The V gene's germline CDR1 is SGHDT and CDR2 YYEEEE. V gave up 0 bases and J gave up 6 bases; unmatched junction bases: 7. The CDR3 is CASSLGQAGRDTQYF. The CDR3 bases are TGTGCCAGCAGCTTGGGTCAAGCGGGGCGGGATACGCAGTATTTT.

This chain connects TRBV30 to TRBJ2-7, with 10 positions matching TRBD1. CDR3 length equals 14 residues. Germline values: CDR1 GTSNPN, CDR2 SVGIG (reference sequence). J was trimmed by 5 bases and V by 1 base; bases with no gene match: 5. CDR3 DNA: TGTGCCTGGAGTGGGGGACAGGGGTCCGACGAGCAGTACTTC. Residues: CAWSGGQGSDEQYF.

This chain joins TRBV2 and TRBJ1-5; no reliable D call. V lost 5 bases to trimming and J lost 7 bases, with 9 bases between them. From germline, CDR1 is SNHLY and CDR2 FYNNEI. This CDR3 comprises 12 residues. CDR3 residues: CASSTTDQPQHF. Here the CDR3 DNA reads TGTGCCAGCAGTACGACTGACCAGCCCCAGCATTTT. The full variable domain, with the rest looked up from reference TRBV2 and TRBJ1-5, is EPEVTQTPSHQVTQMGQEVILRCVPISNHLYFYWYRQILGQKVEFLVSFYNNEISEKSEIFDDQFSVERPDGSNFTLKIRSTKLEDSAMYFCASSTTDQPQHFGDGTRLSIL.

This clone was counted once. The chain recombines TRBV30 with TRBJ1-4; 10 bases agree with TRBD1. CDR3 length: 12 amino acids. After removal of 5 bases from V and 8 bases from J, the junction contained 2 bases not matched to a gene. Looked up from germline, CDR1 is GTSNPN and CDR2 is SVGIG (reference sequence). The CDR3 sequence: CAWSGQGEKLFF. The DNA of the CDR3 is TGTGCCTGGTCGGGACAGGGGGAAAAACTGTTTTTT.

The chain combines TRBV5-1 with TRBJ2-5; 8 nucleotides align to TRBD2. This CDR3 contains 15 residues. CDR1 is SGHRS and CDR2 is YFSETQ in the germline V gene. V dropped 2 bases and J dropped 5; count of bases not matched to a gene: 8. CDR3 sequence: CASSFGTREGETQYF. In DNA form, the CDR3 reads TGCGCCAGCAGCTTCGGGACTAGGGAAGGGGAGACCCAGTACTTC.

The chain combines TRBV2 with TRBJ2-3; 9 positions agree with TRBD2. This CDR3 contains 16 residues. V lost 1 base and J lost 2; bases outside the gene matches: 4. Germline V gene lookup returns CDR1 SNHLY and CDR2 FYNNEI. This CDR3 reads CASSEGAGGPTDTQYF. The CDR3 region has the DNA TGTGCCAGCAGTGAAGGGGCGGGGGGGCCCACAGATACGCAGTATTTT.

The V gene is TRBV10-2, the J gene TRBJ2-2; 7 nucleotides match TRBD1. Germline CDR1 reads WSHSY; CDR2 reads SAAADI. The CDR3 sequence is 15 residues long. With V trimmed by 4 bases and J by 6 bases, 8 bases remained unmatched. The CDR3 is CASSARDSRAGELFF. CDR3 in DNA: TGCGCCAGCAGTGCCCGGGACAGCAGGGCCGGGGAGCTGTTTTTT.

Here the CDR3 reads CASRLPTPPGLAGDNTGELFF. The CDR3, as DNA: TGTGCAAGTCGCTTACCAACCCCCCCGGGACTAGCGGGAGACAACACCGGGGAGCTGTTTTTT. This chain uses TRBV12-2 with TRBJ2-2; the D call TRBD2 from the table was never checked on the DNA. TRBV12-2 is given as a pseudogene. The CDR3 sequence is 21 residues long.

CDR3 sequence reads: CSVTGTGSTDTQYF. The CDR3 DNA sequence: TGCAGCGTTACCGGGACAGGGAGCACAGATACGCAGTATTTT. The J gene is TRBJ2-3, the V gene TRBV29-1; 9 bases are shared with TRBD1. J was trimmed by 0 bases and V by 5 bases; bases with no gene match: 3. The CDR3 runs 14 residues. CDR1 is SQVTM, CDR2 ANQGSEA, per germline.

CDR3 residues: CASSLITSPGGEGGYTF. The DNA for the CDR3 is TGCGCCAGCAGCCTCATAACATCACCAGGGGGCGAAGGGGGCTACACCTTC. The chain carries TRBV5-1 and TRBJ1-2, with 8 bases that match TRBD1. The CDR3 covers 17 residues. Per the germline V gene, CDR1 is SGHRS and CDR2 is YFSETQ. V was clipped by 4 bases and J by 8 bases; unmatched bases: 19. Using reference TRBV5-1 and TRBJ1-2 for the parts outside the CDR3, the full variable domain is KAGVTQTPRYLIKTRGQQVTLSCSPISGHRSVSWYQQTPGQGLQFLFEYFSETQRNKGNFPGRFSGRQFSNSRSEMNVSTLELGDSALYLCASSLITSPGGEGGYTFGSGTRLTVV.

This rearrangement joins TRBV19 to TRBJ1-2, with unresolved D. The V gene lost 2 bases and the J gene lost 4 bases, with 14 bases spanning the gap. CDR1 is LNHDA, CDR2 SQIVND, per germline (reference sequence). The CDR3 length is 15 residues. The CDR3 spells CASSIRTRTSYGYTF. The CDR3 bases are TGTGCCAGTAGTATACGCACGAGAACTTCCTATGGCTACACCTTC.

The rearrangement links TRBV5-1 to TRBJ2-5; no definite D call. The CDR3 extends over 13 amino acids. V dropped 8 bases and J dropped 2 bases, with 13 bases sitting between them. CDR1 is SGHRS, CDR2 YFSETQ, per germline. CDR3 loop: CASSRGGQETQYF. The CDR3 nucleotides read TGCGCCAGTAGTAGAGGCGGTCAAGAGACCCAGTACTTC.

Regarding this clone: The same CDR3 can be traced to other DNA sequences in this sample. V and J are TRBV6-1 and TRBJ2-3; D ambiguous. Trimming removed 6 bases at V and 0 bases at J, with 4 bases between. There are 12 residues in the CDR3. The germline CDR1 and CDR2 sequences are MNHNS and SASEGT. In DNA form, the CDR3 reads TGTGCCAGCAGCCGTAGCACAGATACGCAGTATTTT. Protein sequence: CASSRSTDTQYF.

V gene TRBV19 combines with J gene TRBJ2-1; D unresolved. V gave up 5 bases and J gave up 8 bases, with 16 bases separating them. The germline CDR1 and CDR2 sequences are LNHDA and SQIVND (reference sequence). The CDR3 is 14 residues long. As DNA, the CDR3 is TGTGCCAGTAGTCTTAACTTAGCAAGCGATGAGCAGTTCTTC. Its protein product is CASSLNLASDEQFF.

The chain links TRBV6-1 to TRBJ2-7; 8 positions match TRBD1. J lost 2 bases, V lost 5 bases, and 2 bases had no gene match. Germline CDR1 MNHNS, CDR2 SASEGT. The CDR3 contains 13 residues. In DNA form, the CDR3 reads TGTGCCAGCAGTCCGACAGGGGCCTACGAGCAGTACTTC. Translation: CASSPTGAYEQYF.

J is TRBJ2-2 and V is TRBV2; D ambiguous. The CDR3 has 14 amino acids. From germline, CDR1 is SNHLY and CDR2 FYNNEI. Trimming left V 4 bases short and J 1 base short, with 7 bases between. For the CDR3, the DNA is TGTGCCAGCAGTGGGCTTAAGAACACCGGGGAGCTGTTTTTT. Translating gives CASSGLKNTGELFF.

As to this clone: The identical CDR3 is also encoded by other nucleotide sequences in the sample. This sequence joins TRBV19 and TRBJ1-5; D gene unclear. This CDR3 spans 12 amino acids. The V end was cut by 3 bases, the J end by 6 bases, with 6 bases between. Germline lookup yields CDR1 LNHDA and CDR2 SQIVND (reference sequence). In DNA form, the CDR3 reads TGTGCCAGTAGTATTAGAGGTCAGCCCCAGCATTTT. Protein: CASSIRGQPQHF. Filled out from reference TRBV19 and TRBJ1-5, the complete variable domain reads DGGITQSPKYLFRKEGQNVTLSCEQNLNHDAMYWYRQDPGQGLRLIYYSQIVNDFQKGDIAEGYSVSREKKESFPLTVTSAQKNPTAFYLCASSIRGQPQHFGDGTRLSIL.

The chain has TRBV5-4 and TRBJ2-1, with 9 bases that match TRBD2. The CDR3 spans 13 residues. Germline V gives CDR1 SGHNT, CDR2 YYREEE (reference sequence). V was pared by 2 bases and J by 8 bases, with 2 bases of the junction left unmatched. The CDR3 protein is CASSFASGDEQFF. The CDR3 DNA follows: TGTGCCAGCAGCTTCGCTAGCGGGGATGAGCAGTTCTTC.

The chain uses TRBV11-3 and TRBJ1-1; a weak D match, TRBD1 (6 bases). The CDR3 runs to 13 residues. V lost 5 bases and J lost 1, with 8 bases in between. Germline V gene lookup returns CDR1 SGHNT and CDR2 YENEEA. The CDR3 loop is CASSRTANTEAFF. CDR3 bases: TGTGCCAGCAGCAGGACAGCGAACACTGAAGCTTTCTTT.

This clone came up once. The chain is built from TRBV7-8 and TRBJ1-5; D call uncertain. V was shortened by 4 bases and J by 3 bases, with 13 bases between the two germline ends. Germline CDR1 is SGHVS and CDR2 is FQNEAQ. The CDR3 runs to 15 residues. DNA for the CDR3: TGTGCCAGCAGCTCCCTGGGAGACAACAATCAGCCCCAGCATTTT. Its translation is CASSSLGDNNQPQHF.

The V and J genes are TRBV5-1 and TRBJ2-5; 11 bases match TRBD1. This CDR3 spans 14 amino acids. J was trimmed by 5 bases and V by 4 bases; bases with no gene match: 4. The germline V gene encodes CDR1 SGHRS and CDR2 YFSETQ. The CDR3 DNA follows: TGCGCCAGCAGCATGGGACAGGGGGAGGAGACCCAGTACTTC. Residues: CASSMGQGEETQYF.

The chain couples TRBV7-2 to TRBJ1-5; TRBD1 agrees at 7 bases. Unmatched junction bases numbered 6, after V lost 6 bases and J lost 1 base. Germline loops: CDR1 SGHTA, CDR2 FQGNSA. CDR3 size: 15 residues. CDR3 in amino acids: CASRLQGYSNQPQHF. CDR3 coding DNA: TGTGCCAGCAGGCTACAGGGGTACAGCAATCAGCCCCAGCATTTT.

The chain is built from TRBV4-2 and TRBJ2-2; D unclear. CDR3 length: 15 residues. CDR1 and CDR2 (germline): LGHNA, YNFKEQ. The V and J ends lost 4 bases and 5 bases respectively, with 14 bases between them. CDR3 in DNA: TGTGCCAGCAGCCCCCGGTCAAGTGAGACCGGGGAGCTGTTTTTT. This codes for CASSPRSSETGELFF.

This sequence joins TRBV6-5 and TRBJ1-1, with unresolved D. Germline V gives CDR1 MNHEY, CDR2 SVGAGI. The CDR3 runs to 11 residues. The V end lost 9 bases, the J end lost 8 bases, and 13 bases lay between the germline ends. The CDR3 reads CASSWEGEAFF. The CDR3, as DNA: TGTGCCAGTTCCTGGGAGGGAGAAGCTTTCTTT.